The rows below give T cell receptor beta chains drawn from one sample of a study of OX40 agonist ivuxolimab in advanced cancers. The table came from immunoSEQ multiplex PCR; TCRdb's copy has only in-frame clones and leaves some out. The sample shows about 99,000 clones, 75% to 95% of them seen only once. This material consisted of CD4+ or CD8+ T cells sorted from blood, taken in a trial of the OX40 agonist ivuxolimab. These receptors were taken from an adult with an advanced solid tumor such as melanoma, head and neck, liver or kidney cancer. The CDR3 runs from the conserved cysteine through the conserved F or W. Fields, in order: CDR3 protein, V gene.

CDR3: CASSLDWGVSGLVQYF; V: TRBV7-9
CDR3: CASSLKGAWETQYF; V: TRBV5-1
CDR3: CASSPTGLITDTQYF; V: TRBV7-6
CDR3: CASSLGDSTDTQYF; V: TRBV5-1
CDR3: CASSLGIWHLQFF; V: TRBV7-2
CDR3: CASSLVGMTSGSWYEQYF; V: TRBV7-2
CDR3: CATSGQGWYEQYF; V: TRBV19
CDR3: CASSSSLRLGNEQFF; V: TRBV28
CDR3: CASSSLTGPPSGEQYF; V: TRBV7-2
CDR3: CASSLDSRRAKRTDTQYF; V: TRBV27
CDR3: CASISAGSTDTQYF; V: TRBV6-6
CDR3: CASRRQGAPKEPQHF; V: TRBV19